Listed below are T cell receptor beta chains from one sample, sequenced in a study of blood T cell repertoires in COVID-19. The protocol was immunoSEQ multiplex PCR, while the TCRdb copy is restricted to in-frame clones and leaves out a portion. The profile shows tens of thousands of clones, 70% to 90% of them singletons. The sample was peripheral blood. Receptor source: a man aged 50 to 60 with acute or convalescent COVID-19. The CDR3 runs from the conserved cysteine through the conserved F or W. D genes are given only for firm matches. Rows may omit the clone size; those that give it use once, few, many or a size class.

v_call: TRBV19; clone_size: .; j_call: TRBJ2-1; d_call: .; cdr3_aa: CASSGSPAGEQFF; cdr3_nt: TGTGCCAGTAGTGGTAGCCCCGCCGGTGAGCAGTTCTTC
v_call: TRBV5-1; clone_size: .; j_call: TRBJ1-3; d_call: .; cdr3_aa: CASSLNTRSGNTIYF; cdr3_nt: TGCGCCAGCAGCTTGAACACCCGCTCTGGAAACACCATATATTTT
v_call: TRBV3-1/TRBV3-2; clone_size: .; j_call: TRBJ2-3; d_call: .; cdr3_aa: CASSSGSGASTDTQYF; cdr3_nt: TGTGCCAGCAGCTCCGGCTCGGGAGCTAGCACAGATACGCAGTATTTT
v_call: TRBV6-2/TRBV6-3; clone_size: few; j_call: TRBJ2-3; d_call: TRBD2; cdr3_aa: CASSYSMASGADTQYF; cdr3_nt: TGTGCCAGCAGTTACTCGATGGCTAGCGGGGCAGATACGCAGTATTTT
v_call: TRBV9; clone_size: .; j_call: TRBJ2-1; d_call: .; cdr3_aa: CASSVDGGRAYNEQFF; cdr3_nt: TGTGCCAGCAGCGTAGATGGCGGGCGGGCTTACAATGAGCAGTTCTTC
v_call: TRBV7-9; clone_size: .; j_call: TRBJ1-1; d_call: TRBD1; cdr3_aa: CASSSQGETEAFF; cdr3_nt: TGTGCCAGCAGTTCACAGGGGGAAACTGAAGCTTTCTTT
v_call: TRBV7-2; clone_size: .; j_call: TRBJ1-2; d_call: .; cdr3_aa: CASSLDRGRHGYTF; cdr3_nt: TGTGCCAGCAGCTTAGATAGGGGCCGGCATGGCTACACCTTC
v_call: TRBV27; clone_size: .; j_call: TRBJ2-1; d_call: TRBD1; cdr3_aa: CASKQGARGSYNEQFF; cdr3_nt: TGTGCCAGTAAACAGGGGGCGCGCGGATCTTACAATGAGCAGTTCTTC
v_call: TRBV5-6; clone_size: once; j_call: TRBJ1-2; d_call: .; cdr3_aa: CASSPWGGGYGYTF; cdr3_nt: TGTGCCAGCTCCCCCTGGGGGGGCGGCTATGGCTACACCTTC
v_call: TRBV9; clone_size: .; j_call: TRBJ2-2; d_call: .; cdr3_aa: CASSVGESGQNTGELFF; cdr3_nt: TGTGCCAGCAGCGTAGGAGAAAGCGGGCAGAACACCGGGGAGCTGTTTTTT
v_call: TRBV29-1; clone_size: .; j_call: TRBJ1-2; d_call: .; cdr3_aa: CSVEGGPVFTF; cdr3_nt: TGCAGCGTTGAAGGAGGGCCCGTCTTCACCTTC
v_call: TRBV10-3; clone_size: few; j_call: TRBJ2-1; d_call: TRBD2; cdr3_aa: CAISELLAGNNEQFF; cdr3_nt: TGTGCCATCAGTGAGTTATTAGCGGGGAACAATGAGCAGTTCTTC